This T cell receptor beta chain originates from a study of monozygotic twins with inflammatory bowel disease (dated by TCRdb to the late 2010s). Background on the whole study: In total, 28 monozygotic twin pairs made up the full study: 19 Danish pairs, all IBD-discordant, plus nine German pairs, of which four were IBD-concordant and five were IBD-discordant. The search for disease-associated traits relied mainly on comparing, within discordant pairs, IBD patients with their genetically identical healthy co-twins. Each individual had, on average, about 151 000 unique TCRalpha sequences and 181 000 unique TCRbeta sequences available for analysis. Study-level results and caveats: Repertoire similarity did not differ between concordant and discordant twins, possibly due to limited statistical power. Because patients received different immunosuppressive treatments, the repertoires may have picked up extra background noise and variability between individuals. The analysis was unable to tell different T cell subtypes apart. IBD patients shared fewer clonotypes with other individuals than healthy twins did, most markedly in patients showing signs of disease activity. Measured by the inverse Simpson index, TCRbeta repertoire diversity was lower in IBD patients than in their healthy co-twins. No single strong signal or clonotype linked to IBD turned up in the results, so the idea that one exists was not supported.

Remarks on this clonotype: Its antigen specificity is not known.

From each donor, a roughly 2.5 ml peripheral blood sample was collected into PAXgene tubes and kept at -80 degrees C. Without T cell sorting, total RNA was isolated from whole blood using the PAXgene blood miRNA kit on an automated QIAcube. Peripheral blood from monozygotic twin pairs who were concordant or discordant for inflammatory bowel disease underwent deep TCRalpha and TCRbeta repertoire profiling using unique molecular barcoding. Smoking habits were recorded for all twin pairs, and individuals were classified as current, former or never smokers. The CDR3 starts with the cysteine, ends with the phenylalanine, and has 13 residues. The record lacks a DNA sequence. Sequences SSHAT (CDR1) and FNYEAQ (CDR2) are obtained from the germline V gene (reference sequence). Receptors were amplified or captured by 5' RACE. For each TCR library, approximately 3.5 ug of total RNA was used. For each sample, cDNA synthesis was carried out in eight separate reactions using SMARTScribe reverse transcriptase. During cDNA synthesis, unique molecular identifiers containing a 6-nucleotide sample barcode were introduced by template switching. TCRalpha and TCRbeta cDNA was amplified by two nested PCRs of about 15 and 9 cycles, with bead purification after each PCR. Before amplification, the cDNA was treated with uracil DNA-glycosylase and purified using the QIAquick PCR purification kit. The second PCR was the step at which Illumina TruSeq-compatible adapters and sample-specific barcodes were added. Library quality and concentration were assessed using TapeStation and Qubit, and about 5 ng of each library was pooled. The pooled libraries were sequenced with 2 x 100 bp reads and custom sequencing primers on an Illumina HiSeq2500 single-index Rapid Run. The original pipeline was this. MiGEC version 1.2.6 was used for UMI-based consensus assembly, which corrected PCR and sequencing errors. MiXCR version 2.1.1 handled V(D)J alignment, clonotype assembly and CDR3 extraction. To normalise gene usage, clonotype sharing and MAIT/NKT TCR abundance, the analysis used the top 1000, 10 000 and 20 000 clonotypes per sample. After downsampling to 27 000 UMIs, diversity was calculated as the inverse Simpson index using the vegan R package. Statistical testing used paired Mann-Whitney U tests on the discordant twin pairs and applied Benjamini-Hochberg correction for multiple testing. TCRdb reprocessed the sequencing reads and holds a single record per CDR3 protein sequence, with no DNA. The V and J calls were determined by TCRdb, not by the authors. The sample table records approximately 390,000 distinct CDR3 sequences. The ten most abundant clones make up around 2.3% of the sample.

The chain is made from TRBV7-7 and TRBJ1-1. The sequence was collected from a human donor with ulcerative colitis or Crohn's disease, or a healthy co-twin of an affected twin (not recorded which). Input material: blood. The CDR3 in this case is CASSLAENTEAFF.